The clone carrying this TCR beta chain came up many times. Antigen unknown. Each CDR3 protein is one row after TCRdb ran MiXCR on the 5' RACE reads. The table includes 250,000 or so distinct CDR3 sequences, roughly 10% detected once. The data are from a study of T-cell memory formation after mild COVID-19. Study details: TCR clusters largely stayed donor specific.

General study results and limits: Nothing showed for sure that second-wave clones peaking on day 37 were SARS-CoV-2 specific. Contracting CD4+ clones sat mainly in CM and EM; CD8+ in EMRA.

The sequenced sample consisted of PBMCs or a T cell subset sorted from them (not recorded which). The receptor was derived from a man aged 18 to 35 who had mild COVID-19 (a few samples of this study predate the infection). Cell type and time point are not known.

The CDR3 bases are TGCAGTGCTCCGACCTTGGTGACCCAGTACTTC. It yields the protein CSAPTLVTQYF. The rearrangement joins TRBV20-1 to TRBJ2-5, with D unclear. The CDR3 consists of 11 residues. CDR1 DFQATT and CDR2 SNEGSKA come from the germline V gene (reference sequence). Trimming took off 5 bases at V and 7 bases at J, with 11 bases between the two ends.